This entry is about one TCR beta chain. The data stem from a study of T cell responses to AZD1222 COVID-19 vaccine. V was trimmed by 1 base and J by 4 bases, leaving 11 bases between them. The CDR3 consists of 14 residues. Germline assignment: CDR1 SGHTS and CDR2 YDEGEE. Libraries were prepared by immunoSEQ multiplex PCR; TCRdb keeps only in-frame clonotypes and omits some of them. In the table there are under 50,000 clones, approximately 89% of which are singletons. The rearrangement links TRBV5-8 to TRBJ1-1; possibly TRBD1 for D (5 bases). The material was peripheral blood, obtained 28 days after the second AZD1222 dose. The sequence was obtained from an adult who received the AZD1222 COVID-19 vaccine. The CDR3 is CASSLRTGGTEAFF. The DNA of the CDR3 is TGTGCCAGCAGCTTGCGGACGGGGGGCACTGAAGCTTTCTTT.